A selection of T cell receptor beta chains follows, all from one sample in a study of OX40 agonist ivuxolimab in advanced cancers. Data came from immunoSEQ multiplex PCR; TCRdb stores just in-frame clones and leaves some out. This sample has roughly 66,000 clones; 87% occur once, and the top ten carry 1.3%. Sequenced here: CD4+ or CD8+ T cells sorted from blood, sampled in a trial of the OX40 agonist ivuxolimab. These TCRs come from an adult with an advanced solid tumor such as melanoma, head and neck, liver or kidney cancer. Each CDR3 is given with its conserved first and last residue. The order of the fields is J gene, D gene, clone size, V gene, CDR3 DNA, CDR3 protein. The D gene is left open where the match is weak. Some rows mark clone size as missing; the rest say once, few, many or name a class of expanded clone.

>TRBJ1-4|NA|once|TRBV11-2
TGTGCCAGCAGCTTCGGGGTCTATGAAAAACTGTTTTTT
CASSFGVYEKLFF
>TRBJ1-3|NA|NA|TRBV5-1
TGCGCCAGCAGAGATACAAACTCTGGAAACACCATATATTTT
CASRDTNSGNTIYF
>TRBJ2-3|NA|NA|TRBV29-1
TGCAGCGTTGAAGATCGAAGGGGTAGAGATACGCAGTATTTT
CSVEDRRGRDTQYF
>TRBJ2-5|TRBD2|NA|TRBV7-7
TGTGCCAGCAGTACCGGACTAGCGGGAAGCCCTAACCAAGAGACCCAGTACTTC
CASSTGLAGSPNQETQYF
>TRBJ2-1|NA|few|TRBV11-2
TGTGCCAGCAGCTTAGGGCCGTCCTACAATGAGCAGTTCTTC
CASSLGPSYNEQFF
>TRBJ2-3|TRBD2|once|TRBV19
TGTGCCAGTAGTGGCGGGGGACTAAGCACAGATACGCAGTATTTT
CASSGGGLSTDTQYF
>TRBJ1-5|TRBD1|NA|TRBV7-6
TGTGCCAGCAGCTTAGGACCGGGACAGGCCAATCAGCCCCAGCATTTT
CASSLGPGQANQPQHF
>TRBJ2-2|TRBD1|few|TRBV7-2
TGTGCCAGCAGCCGACAGGGGGCAAACACCGGGGAGCTGTTTTTT
CASSRQGANTGELFF
>TRBJ2-1|NA|NA|TRBV19
TGTGCCAGTAGTATTATCGGGGTCAGCTCCTACAATGAGCAGTTCTTC
CASSIIGVSSYNEQFF
>TRBJ2-5|NA|NA|TRBV29-1
TGCAGCGTTGAAGCCAGGGGTGAGACCCAGTACTTC
CSVEARGETQYF
>TRBJ1-1|NA|few|TRBV9
TGTGCCAGCAGCGTAGCATCGACCACTGAAGCTTTCTTT
CASSVASTTEAFF
>TRBJ2-6|NA|NA|TRBV15
TGTGCCACCAGCATGAGTTGGGGGGCCAACGTCCTGACTTTC
CATSMSWGANVLTF
>TRBJ2-7|TRBD1|NA|TRBV2
TGTGCCAGCGACAGGGACGAGCAGTACTTC
CASDRDEQYF
>TRBJ2-3|NA|once|TRBV7-9
TGTGCCAGCAGCTTCCGGCCTGATACGCAGTATTTT
CASSFRPDTQYF
>TRBJ1-5|NA|once|TRBV19
TGTGCCAGTAGTATAGGGTACAGGGTAAATCAGCCCCAGCATTTT
CASSIGYRVNQPQHF
>TRBJ2-4|NA|NA|TRBV7-2
TGTGCCAGCAGCTTAGACCTAGCCAAAAACATTCAGTACTTC
CASSLDLAKNIQYF
>TRBJ1-1|NA|NA|TRBV5-1
TGCGCCAGCAGCTGGGACACCCACACTGAAGCTTTCTTT
CASSWDTHTEAFF
>TRBJ1-4|NA|NA|TRBV7-2
TGTGCCAGCAGCTTACCAACTAATGAAAAACTGTTTTTT
CASSLPTNEKLFF
>TRBJ2-7|NA|NA|TRBV30
TGTGCCTGGAGAAAGACAGGTTCCATTGCCTACGAGCAGTACTTC
CAWRKTGSIAYEQYF
>TRBJ1-3|NA|NA|TRBV29-1
TGCAGCGTGCAAGGAGCCGACTCTGGAAACACCATATATTTT
CSVQGADSGNTIYF
>TRBJ1-2|NA|NA|TRBV27
TGTGCCAGCAGTCTGGGGGGGACTCGCTATGGCTACACCTTC
CASSLGGTRYGYTF
>TRBJ2-7|NA|NA|TRBV7-3
TGTGCCAGCCAATTAAGGCGGGACAGACTTACCTACGAGCAGTACTTC
CASQLRRDRLTYEQYF
>TRBJ1-2|TRBD1|NA|TRBV5-1
TGCGCCAGCAGCGCCGGGACAGGGCGACCCTATGGCTACACCTTC
CASSAGTGRPYGYTF
>TRBJ2-1|TRBD1|NA|TRBV4-3
TGCGCCAGCAGCCAAGATCTTGTTTTTGCAGGGGGAGTGGATGAGCAGTTCTTC
CASSQDLVFAGGVDEQFF
>TRBJ2-1|TRBD2|NA|TRBV11-2
TGTGCCAGCAGCCCTAGTAGGACTAGCGGGAGTGGTGAGCAGTTCTTC
CASSPSRTSGSGEQFF
>TRBJ2-7|NA|NA|TRBV29-1
TGCAGCGTCGCGACAGACCACTACGAGCAGTACTTC
CSVATDHYEQYF
>TRBJ2-2|TRBD1|NA|TRBV9
TGTGCCAGCAGTTACCACCTGACAGGGACCGGGGAGCTGTTTTTT
CASSYHLTGTGELFF
>TRBJ1-4|NA|NA|TRBV5-1
TGCGCCAGCAGCTTTACCGGGACCCCAGAAAAACTGTTTTTT
CASSFTGTPEKLFF
>TRBJ1-1|TRBD1|NA|TRBV19
TGTGCCAGTAGTAACAGGGGTGAAGCTTTCTTT
CASSNRGEAFF
>TRBJ2-3|TRBD2|NA|TRBV2
TGTGCCAGCAGTGGACGGACTAGCGGGGTCACAGATACGCAGTATTTT
CASSGRTSGVTDTQYF
>TRBJ2-7|NA|NA|TRBV11-2
TGTGCCAGCAGCCGGGCGGGGGCAGCCTACGAGCAGTACTTC
CASSRAGAAYEQYF
>TRBJ1-2|NA|NA|TRBV6-1
TGTGGGTCCGCCAGCGACTTACTTAACTATGGCTACACCTTC
CGSASDLLNYGYTF
>TRBJ2-1|TRBD1|NA|TRBV5-1
TGCGCCAGCACCCTTCGGGACAGGGGCCTCTACAATGAGCAGTTCTTC
CASTLRDRGLYNEQFF
>TRBJ2-7|NA|NA|TRBV7-8
TGTGCCAGCAGCTTAACCCGGGACAACGAGCAGTACTTC
CASSLTRDNEQYF
>TRBJ2-3|NA|NA|TRBV11-3
TGTGCCAGCAGCAGAGGTAGCACAGATACGCAGTATTTT
CASSRGSTDTQYF